The next 8 T cell receptor beta chains were all read from a single sample in a study of tissue T cells after allogeneic stem cell transplantation. Data came from immunoSEQ multiplex PCR; TCRdb stores just in-frame clones and leaves some out. The sample holds 7,500 to 9,000 clones, under 55% seen once. The time point: mouse harvest day 7 after allogeneic transplant. The graft held 10^6 splenic CD5+ T cells and 10^7 T-cell-depleted bone marrow cells. Sequencing was done on a sample of gut tissue. The receptors shown here come from a female BALB/c mouse given C57BL/6 T cells with graft-versus-host disease after an allogeneic hematopoietic cell transplant.

With respect to this clone: Mouse names are used for the genes. Read data end 1 residue before the CDR3 end; the end is taken from the germline J gene. The V and J genes are TRBV26 and TRBJ2-4; 10 positions agree with TRBD2. The CDR3 sequence is 14 residues long. Losses at the gene ends were 2 bases for V and 8 bases for J; bases not matched to a gene: 4. CDR1 and CDR2 (germline): KGHPV, FQNQEV (reference sequence). The DNA read from the CDR3 is TGTGCCAGCAGTCTGGGACTGGGGGAAGGCACCTTGTAC. This encodes CASSLGLGEGTLY. The full-length CDR3 reads as CASSLGLGEGTLYF.

Turning to this clone: Germline and genes: mouse. Read sequence stops 1 residue before the CDR3 end, and the germline J gene provides the missing end. The rearrangement uses TRBV26 and TRBJ2-5; D perhaps matches TRBD1 (6 bases). The CDR3 has 14 residues. CDR1 is KGHPV, CDR2 FQNQEV, per germline (reference sequence). V lost 4 bases, J lost 3 bases, and 11 bases lay in between. CDR3 bases read: TGTGCCAGCAGTCCCGACAGGAGGCAAGACACCCAGTAC. Protein: CASSPDRRQDTQY. The whole CDR3 sequence reads CASSPDRRQDTQYF.

Comment on this clone: Gene names refer to mouse genes. The DNA read from the CDR3 is TGTGCTAGCAGTAAGCGGGGTCTCCAAGACACCCAGTAC. It specifies CASSKRGLQDTQY. The entire CDR3 reads CASSKRGLQDTQYF. The genes are TRBV17 and TRBJ2-5; D is uncertain. The CDR3 is cut off 1 residue early in the read; its end comes from the germline J gene. Trimming removed 4 bases at V and 2 bases at J, with 10 bases between. Germline V gene data show CDR1 as MNHDT and CDR2 as YYDKIL. The CDR3 totals 14 residues.

Concerning this clone: Germline and genes here are mouse. The read ends 1 residue shy of where the CDR3 ends; the end is completed using the germline J gene. The chain couples TRBV3 to TRBJ1-4; 7 bases fit TRBD1. The CDR3 has 15 residues. CDR1 and CDR2 (germline): SNHLY, FYNGKV (reference sequence). The trim removed 5 bases at V and 7 bases at J, leaving 10 bases unmatched. The CDR3 is CASSPGGREGERLFF. The sequenced CDR3 bases are TGTGCCAGCAGCCCAGGGGGGAGAGAGGGCGAAAGATTATTT.

Details on this clone: Mouse names are used for the genes. Sequencing ends 1 residue short of the CDR3 end; the germline J gene provides the rest. The chain recombines TRBV19 with TRBJ1-3; maybe TRBD1 (6 bases). The ends were cut back, 5 bases at V and 0 bases at J, with 9 bases in the middle. This CDR3 has 14 amino acids. CDR1 and CDR2 from the germline V gene are FNHDT and SITEND (reference sequence). The CDR3 bases that were read are TGTGCCAGCAGCATGGACAGTTCTGGAAATACGCTCTAT. Amino acids: CASSMDSSGNTLY. In full, the CDR3 reads CASSMDSSGNTLYF.

Points on this clone: Germline and genes here are mouse. With the read ending 1 residue before the CDR3 end, the germline J gene is used to fill in that end. The J gene is TRBJ1-1, the V gene TRBV26, with 9 positions matching TRBD1. Germline CDR1 is KGHPV and CDR2 is FQNQEV (reference sequence). The CDR3 consists of 15 residues. Trimming at V came to 3 bases and at J to 2 bases, leaving 4 bases not matched to a gene. Here the CDR3 reads CASSLWTGVNTEVFF. The DNA read from the CDR3 is TGTGCCAGCAGTCTATGGACAGGGGTCAACACAGAAGTCTTC.

For this clone: Gene names are the mouse ones. The CDR3 end falls 1 residue outside the read, so it is completed with the germline J gene. The chain links TRBV14 to TRBJ2-3; 8 nucleotides match TRBD2. CDR3 size: 16 residues. Germline loops: CDR1 SGHDT, CDR2 FRDEAV. V gave up 2 bases and J gave up 1 base; unmatched junction bases: 6. CDR3 region: CASSLGGAHGAETLYF. The sequenced part of the CDR3 DNA is TGTGCCAGCAGTTTGGGGGGGGCGCATGGTGCAGAAACGCTGTAT.

By share, this clone ranks as medium-sized. The genes and germline here are from mouse. CDR3 sequence reads: CASSPGQGTERLFF. CDR3 bases read: TGTGCCAGCAGTCCGGGACAGGGGACCGAAAGATTATTT. The J gene is TRBJ1-4, the V gene TRBV26; 10 nucleotides line up with TRBD1. The read gets to within 1 residue of the CDR3 end, and the germline J gene fills in the rest. The CDR3 loop spans 14 amino acids. Germline V lookup: CDR1 KGHPV, CDR2 FQNQEV (reference sequence). The trim removed 4 bases at V and 7 bases at J, leaving 3 bases unmatched. Drawing the rest from reference TRBV26 and TRBJ1-4, the complete variable domain is NSKVIQTPRYLVKGQGQKAKMRCIPEKGHPVVFWYQQNKNNEFKFLINFQNQEVLQQIDMTEKRFSAECPSNSPCSLEIQSSEAGDSALYLCASSPGQGTERLFFGHGTKLSVL.